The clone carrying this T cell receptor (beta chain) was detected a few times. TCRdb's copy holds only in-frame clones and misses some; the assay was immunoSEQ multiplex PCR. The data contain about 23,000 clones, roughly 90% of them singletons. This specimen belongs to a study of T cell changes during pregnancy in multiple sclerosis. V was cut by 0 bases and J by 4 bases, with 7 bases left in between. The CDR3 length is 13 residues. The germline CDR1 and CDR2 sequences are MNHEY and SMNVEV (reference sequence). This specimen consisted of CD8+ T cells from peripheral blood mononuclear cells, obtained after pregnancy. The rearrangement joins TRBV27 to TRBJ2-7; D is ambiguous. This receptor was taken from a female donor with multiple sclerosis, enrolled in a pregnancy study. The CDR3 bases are TGTGCCAGCAGTTTATCCTGGGCGTACGAGCAGTACTTC. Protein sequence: CASSLSWAYEQYF.